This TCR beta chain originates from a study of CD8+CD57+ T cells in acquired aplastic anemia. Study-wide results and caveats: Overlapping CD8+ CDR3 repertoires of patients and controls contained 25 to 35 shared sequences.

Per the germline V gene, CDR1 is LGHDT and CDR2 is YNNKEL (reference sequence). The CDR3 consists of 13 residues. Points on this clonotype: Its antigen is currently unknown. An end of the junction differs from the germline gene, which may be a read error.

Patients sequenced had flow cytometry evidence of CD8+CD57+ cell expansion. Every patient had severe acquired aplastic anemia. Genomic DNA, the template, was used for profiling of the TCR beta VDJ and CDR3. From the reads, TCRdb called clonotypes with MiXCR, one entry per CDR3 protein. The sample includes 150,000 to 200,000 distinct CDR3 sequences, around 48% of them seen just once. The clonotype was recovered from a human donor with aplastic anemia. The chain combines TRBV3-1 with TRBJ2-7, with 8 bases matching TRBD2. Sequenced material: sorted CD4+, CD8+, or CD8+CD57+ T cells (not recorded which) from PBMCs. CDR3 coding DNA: TGTGCCGGCAGCTACGGGAGGGGTTACGAGCAGTACTTC. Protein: CAGSYGRGYEQYF.